This paragraph reports one TCR beta chain. Its antigen is not identified. Preterm samples came from extremely preterm deliveries at about 23-28 weeks. About 18,000 to 100,000 naive CD8+ T cells were sorted per sample. The data are from a study of naive CD8 T cells in extremely preterm neonates. Study-wide results and limits: Compared with older groups, preterm CDR3s were shorter, with fewer N additions and less trimming. CDR3 nucleotide sharing was roughly 2.8% in preterm, about 0.4% term, around 0.03% children, approximately 0.0091% adults. The authors flagged variable productive template counts in preterm samples. Preterm neonate repertoires were significantly less rich by iChao1 than others.

With 4 bases clipped from V and 4 bases from J, the junction kept 7 bases outside the gene matches. The CDR3 totals 16 residues. Looked up from germline, CDR1 is MNHEY and CDR2 is SVGAGI. The assay was immunoSEQ multiplex PCR, and TCRdb's table has in-frame clones only and misses some. The sample lists 25,000 or so clones; approximately 89% were seen once. The rearrangement joins TRBV6-5 to TRBJ1-5, with TRBD1 identical over 10 bases. The sequence derives from a boy who was born preterm. Sequencing was performed on naive CD8+ T cells from cord blood. Here the CDR3 reads CASSSSGTGANQPQHF. DNA of the CDR3: TGTGCCAGCAGTTCCTCCGGGACAGGGGCGAATCAGCCCCAGCATTTT.